This T cell receptor (beta chain) comes out of a study of response to subunit inactivated influenza vaccine. From the RT-PCR reads, TCRdb called clonotypes with MiXCR, one entry per CDR3 protein. The table has over 400,000 distinct CDR3 sequences, approximately 9.9% seen once. The CDR3 consists of 16 residues. The germline CDR1 and CDR2 sequences are MNHEY and SVGEGT. V dropped 0 bases and J dropped 2; count of bases not matched to a gene: 3. Regarding the study as a whole: Authors suggested few new T cells are recruited by each seasonal influenza vaccination.

This clonotype appeared many times. What it binds is unknown. The sample here was PBMCs from blood, taken roughly 45 days after vaccination. The J gene is TRBJ1-5, the V gene TRBV6-2 or TRBV6-3; 8 bases line up with TRBD1. This TCR was recovered from a middle-aged man who received an inactivated influenza vaccine. The CDR3 loop is CASSYSTTGGNQPQHF. Here the CDR3 DNA reads TGTGCCAGCAGTTACTCCACGACAGGGGGCAATCAGCCCCAGCATTTT.